This TCR beta chain was sequenced during a study of response to subunit inactivated influenza vaccine. With 0 bases removed from V and 11 bases from J, the gap between germline ends came to 16 bases. In germline, CDR1 is LGHNA, CDR2 YSLEER. This CDR3 is built from 14 residues. TCRdb called the RT-PCR reads again in MiXCR, with one record for every CDR3 protein. Of about 520,000 distinct CDR3 sequences listed, roughly 11% are singletons. Points on this clonotype: Its antigen remains unidentified.

Study findings and constraints: New T cells are recruited in small numbers by each seasonal influenza vaccination, according to the authors' suggestion.

The specimen was PBMCs from blood, collected 45 days after vaccination. This receptor was obtained from a man aged 45-60 years who received an inactivated influenza vaccine. The V gene is TRBV4-3, the J gene TRBJ1-1; D gene uncertain. CDR3 sequence (DNA): TGCGCCAGCAGCCAAGAATTGGGTACGGGGTCCGCTTTCTTT. This translates into CASSQELGTGSAFF.